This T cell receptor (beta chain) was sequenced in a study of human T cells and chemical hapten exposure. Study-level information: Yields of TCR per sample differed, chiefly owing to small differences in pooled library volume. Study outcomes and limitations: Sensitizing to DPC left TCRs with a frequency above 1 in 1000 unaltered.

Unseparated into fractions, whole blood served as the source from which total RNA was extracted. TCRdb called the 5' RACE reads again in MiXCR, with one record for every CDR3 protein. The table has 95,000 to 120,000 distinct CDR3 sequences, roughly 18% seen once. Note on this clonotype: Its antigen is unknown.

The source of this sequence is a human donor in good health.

The CDR3 nucleotides are TGTGCCAGCAGTTTTCCCGGAGGAAAACTGTTTTTT. Residues: CASSFPGGKLFF. The rearrangement links TRBV12-3 or TRBV12-4 to TRBJ1-4; D uncertain. The CDR3 has 12 amino acids. Trimming shortened V by 3 bases and J by 10 bases, and 9 bases separated the two germline ends.